The source of this T cell receptor (beta chain) is a study of T cell changes during pregnancy in multiple sclerosis. The repertoire was sequenced with immunoSEQ multiplex PCR; TCRdb's copy has only in-frame clones and lacks some. Among about 34,000 clones listed, over 85% were seen once. The J segment lost 8 bases and the V segment lost 5 bases, leaving 6 bases of the junction unmatched. The CDR3 consists of 14 residues. Germline V gene sequence: CDR1 SGHVS, CDR2 FNYEAQ. Specimen: CD8+ T cells from peripheral blood mononuclear cells, collected in the third trimester of pregnancy. The origin of this receptor is a female donor with multiple sclerosis, enrolled in a pregnancy study. V gene TRBV7-6 combines with J gene TRBJ1-4; 9 bases align to TRBD1. CDR3 nucleotide sequence: TGTGCCAGCAGCCCCGGGACAGGGAGGGAAAAACTGTTTTTT. Translation gives CASSPGTGREKLFF.